This T cell receptor beta chain was recovered during a study of neurological immune-mediated disorders. Trimming removed 1 base at V and 2 bases at J, with 9 bases between. CDR3 length: 14 residues. The germline CDR1 and CDR2 sequences are SGHTA and FQGNSA. Findings and limits, study-wide: None of the CDR3 amino acid sequences found in expanded clones was shared across subjects. This suggests that the TCR-beta repertoires were private in all groups. Phylogenetic grouping placed 18 of 34 multiple sclerosis patients' repertoires in one related-CDR3 cluster, a possible signature.

From 15-18 subjects, every sequencing run obtained over 200 million TCR-beta sequences. Each CDR3 protein gets one entry after TCRdb re-called the 5' RACE reads with MiXCR. The data contain 45,000 to 60,000 distinct CDR3 sequences, 2% to 3% of them singletons. This clonotype was observed many times. As yet, its antigen is unknown. The unsorted libraries were produced from 2 million PBMCs held at -80 C. The chain is built from TRBV7-2 and TRBJ2-7; no firm D call. The material sequenced was PBMCs. The sequence was collected from a man aged 50-59 years with multiple sclerosis. The CDR3 is CASSLDRVAYEQYF. The CDR3 DNA sequence: TGTGCCAGCAGCTTAGATCGGGTTGCCTACGAGCAGTACTTC.